The sequence of this TCR beta chain was determined in a study of T-cell reconstitution after alpha-beta-depleted transplantation in children. Germline loops: CDR1 MNHEY, CDR2 SVGAGI. This CDR3 has 14 residues. V was cut by 4 bases and J by 7 bases, with 14 bases left in between. This clonotype was detected ten times or more. For TCRbeta, the library was prepared with unique molecular identifiers. TCRdb analysed the PCR reads with MiXCR anew, one entry per CDR3 protein. The top ten clones hold roughly 2.6% of a sample with about 230,000 distinct CDR3 sequences, more than 10% of them seen once. The chain recombines TRBV6-5 with TRBJ1-5; D perhaps matches TRBD1 (6 bases). Sequenced here: PBMCs from the stem cell graft donor, sampled from the stem cell graft. This receptor was identified in a human donor who donated a stem cell graft to a child with acute lymphoblastic leukemia. The CDR3 loop reads CASSSRGTGQPQHF. The CDR3 coding sequence is TGTGCCAGCAGTTCCAGGGGAACAGGGCAGCCCCAGCATTTT.